The rows below give T cell receptor beta chains drawn from one sample of a study of blood T cell repertoires in COVID-19. Assay used: immunoSEQ multiplex PCR; TCRdb lists only in-frame clones, some missing. Counted here are about 280,000 clones, over 75% occurring once; the ten biggest clones make up about an eighth. Sequenced: peripheral blood. The receptors were gathered from a human donor in a cohort sampled during active COVID-19. The CDR3 runs from the conserved cysteine through the conserved F or W. Each record gives: clone size, V gene, J gene, D gene, CDR3 DNA, CDR3 protein. The D gene is left open where the match is weak. Not all rows give a size; the values are once, few, many and, for expanded clones, a class.

few	TRBV5-1	TRBJ2-7	TRBD2	TGCGCCAGCAGTACTAGCGGAAACTACGAGCAGTACTTC	CASSTSGNYEQYF
NA	TRBV6-5	TRBJ1-2	NA	TGTGCCAGCAGTTACCAACTTTCATATGGCTACACCTTC	CASSYQLSYGYTF
NA	TRBV28	TRBJ1-2	NA	TGTGCCAGCTATACAGGAGTCGCTAACTATGGCTACACCTTC	CASYTGVANYGYTF
NA	TRBV5-4	TRBJ2-5	TRBD2	TGTGCCAGCAGCTTGGCCGTAGGGCGGCGGGGGGAGACCCAGTACTTC	CASSLAVGRRGETQYF
NA	TRBV19	TRBJ2-7	NA	TGTGCCAGTAGTACGCGGGCGGGTACCTACGAGCAGTACTTC	CASSTRAGTYEQYF
NA	TRBV6-5	TRBJ1-4	NA	TGTGCCAGCAGTTACTCCGAGGGGGTTTCGGGTGAAAAACTGTTTTTT	CASSYSEGVSGEKLFF
NA	TRBV9	TRBJ1-3	NA	TGTGCCAGCAGCGACAGGGTAGGAGGAAACACCATATATTTT	CASSDRVGGNTIYF
NA	TRBV6-6	TRBJ2-7	TRBD1	TGTGCCAGCAGTTACTTTGGGGACAGGGGAGTCTACGAGCAGTACTTC	CASSYFGDRGVYEQYF
NA	TRBV6-5	TRBJ2-3	NA	TGTGCCAGCGGACGGTTTGGGGAGGATACGCAGTATTTT	CASGRFGEDTQYF
NA	TRBV29-1	TRBJ2-1	NA	TGCAGCGTTGATACCTACAATGAGCAGTTCTTC	CSVDTYNEQFF
NA	TRBV28	TRBJ1-2	NA	TGTGCCAGCAGGGCCTCGGGAGTTTTCTATGGCTACACCTTC	CASRASGVFYGYTF
NA	TRBV5-5	TRBJ2-7	TRBD2	TGTGCCAGCAGCTTGGGGGATAGCGGGAGGGCCGACTACGAGCAGTACTTC	CASSLGDSGRADYEQYF
NA	TRBV14	TRBJ1-6	NA	TGTGCCAGCAGCCGTTTCGAAAGGGGTAATTCACCCCTCCACTTT	CASSRFERGNSPLHF
NA	TRBV28	TRBJ1-5	NA	TGTGCCAGCAGTTCCTTGTATTCAGGCCAGCCCCAGCATTTT	CASSSLYSGQPQHF
NA	TRBV2	TRBJ1-4	TRBD1	TGTGCCAGCATGATCGGGACAGGGGTTGAAAAACTGTTTTTT	CASMIGTGVEKLFF
NA	TRBV9	TRBJ1-1	TRBD1	TGTGCCAGCAGCCGCGGGACAGGGAACACTGAAGCTTTCTTT	CASSRGTGNTEAFF
NA	TRBV5-1	TRBJ1-2	NA	TGCGCCAGCAGCCCCGGGACACCTAACTATGGCTACACCTTC	CASSPGTPNYGYTF
NA	TRBV7-2	TRBJ2-1	TRBD2	TGTGCCAGCAGCCTATCCTCGGGAGGGCCCGTCAATGAGCAGTTCTTC	CASSLSSGGPVNEQFF
once	TRBV9	TRBJ2-5	NA	TGTGCCAGCAGCGTAGGGACCGGGACTTCTCAAGAGACCCAGTACTTC	CASSVGTGTSQETQYF
NA	TRBV6-1	TRBJ1-4	NA	TGTGCCAGCAGATCGACCGGGACAACTGAAAAACTGTTTTTT	CASRSTGTTEKLFF
NA	TRBV15	TRBJ2-1	NA	TGTGCCACCAGCAGAGATCAGCCGGGAAATGAGCAGTTCTTC	CATSRDQPGNEQFF
once	TRBV4-1	TRBJ1-3	TRBD1	TGCGCCAGCAGCCAAGGGACAGGAAGATTCTCTGGAAACACCATATATTTT	CASSQGTGRFSGNTIYF
NA	TRBV11-3	TRBJ2-2	TRBD2	TGTGCCAGCAGCCCCGGACTAGCGTCCGGGGAGCTGTTTTTT	CASSPGLASGELFF
NA	TRBV4-2	TRBJ2-5	NA	TGTGCCAGCAGCCAAGATACAGGGAGGGCGGAGACCCAGTACTTC	CASSQDTGRAETQYF
NA	TRBV6-5	TRBJ1-2	NA	TGTGCCAGCAGTTTACAGGGAACCTATGGCTACACCTTC	CASSLQGTYGYTF
NA	TRBV7-7	TRBJ2-7	TRBD1	TGTGCTAGCAGCCAAGGACAGGGGGCAACCTACGAGCAGTACTTC	CASSQGQGATYEQYF
NA	TRBV19	TRBJ1-3	NA	TGTGCCAGTAGTATTAATTCTGGCGGAGTCTCTGGAAACACCATATATTTT	CASSINSGGVSGNTIYF
few	TRBV18	TRBJ2-2	NA	TGTGCCAGCTCACCACCCGGAGGGAGCATAACCGGGGAGCTGTTTTTT	CASSPPGGSITGELFF
NA	TRBV10-1	TRBJ2-1	TRBD2	TGCGCCAGCAAGAGCGGGAGCGACCCTACCGGTGAGCAGTTCTTC	CASKSGSDPTGEQFF
few	TRBV3-1/TRBV3-2	TRBJ2-6	NA	TGTGCCAGCAGCCAAGATCTTACAGGGCGGGCCAACGTCCTGACTTTC	CASSQDLTGRANVLTF
NA	TRBV5-1	TRBJ2-5	NA	TGCGCCAGCAGCCAAGGGGGTCCTCAAGAGACCCAGTACTTC	CASSQGGPQETQYF
NA	TRBV2	TRBJ2-1	TRBD2	TGTGCCAGCAGTGGGGGACTAGCGGGAGTCAATGAGCAGTTCTTC	CASSGGLAGVNEQFF
NA	TRBV30	TRBJ2-5	TRBD2	TGTGCCTGGAGTGGGTTCGCTGCGGGAGGGTCGGAGACCCAGTACTTC	CAWSGFAAGGSETQYF